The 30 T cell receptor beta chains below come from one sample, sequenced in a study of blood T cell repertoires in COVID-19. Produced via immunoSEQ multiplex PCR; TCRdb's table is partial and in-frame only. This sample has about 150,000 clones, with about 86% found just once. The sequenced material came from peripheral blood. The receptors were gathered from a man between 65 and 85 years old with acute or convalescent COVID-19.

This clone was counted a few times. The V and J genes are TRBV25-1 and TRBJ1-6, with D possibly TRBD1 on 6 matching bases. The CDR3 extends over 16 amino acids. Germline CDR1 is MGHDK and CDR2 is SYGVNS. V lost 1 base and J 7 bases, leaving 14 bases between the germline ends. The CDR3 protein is CASSESGRTENSPLHF. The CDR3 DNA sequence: TGTGCCAGCAGTGAATCTGGACGGACAGAGAATTCACCCCTCCACTTT.

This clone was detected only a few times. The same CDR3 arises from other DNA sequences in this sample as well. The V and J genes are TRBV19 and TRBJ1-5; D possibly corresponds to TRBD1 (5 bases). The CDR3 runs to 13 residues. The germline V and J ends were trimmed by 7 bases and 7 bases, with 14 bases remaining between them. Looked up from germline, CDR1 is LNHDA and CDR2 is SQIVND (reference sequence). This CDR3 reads CASTPSGGQPQHF. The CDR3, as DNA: TGTGCCAGTACCCCAAGCGGGGGACAGCCCCAGCATTTT. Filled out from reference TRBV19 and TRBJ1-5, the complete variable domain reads DGGITQSPKYLFRKEGQNVTLSCEQNLNHDAMYWYRQDPGQGLRLIYYSQIVNDFQKGDIAEGYSVSREKKESFPLTVTSAQKNPTAFYLCASTPSGGQPQHFGDGTRLSIL.

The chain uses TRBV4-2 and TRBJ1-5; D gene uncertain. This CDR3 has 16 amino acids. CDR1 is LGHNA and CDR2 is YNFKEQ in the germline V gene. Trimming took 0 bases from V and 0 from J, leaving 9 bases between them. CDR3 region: CASSQDQGDSNQPQHF. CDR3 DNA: TGTGCCAGCAGCCAAGATCAAGGAGATAGCAATCAGCCCCAGCATTTT.

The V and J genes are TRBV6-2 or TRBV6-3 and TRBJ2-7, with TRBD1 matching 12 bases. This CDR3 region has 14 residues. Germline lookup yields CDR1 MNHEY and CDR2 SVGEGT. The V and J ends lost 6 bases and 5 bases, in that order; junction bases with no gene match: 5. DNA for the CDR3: TGTGCCAGCAGCCTTGGGACAGGGGGCCACGAGCAGTACTTC. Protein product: CASSLGTGGHEQYF.

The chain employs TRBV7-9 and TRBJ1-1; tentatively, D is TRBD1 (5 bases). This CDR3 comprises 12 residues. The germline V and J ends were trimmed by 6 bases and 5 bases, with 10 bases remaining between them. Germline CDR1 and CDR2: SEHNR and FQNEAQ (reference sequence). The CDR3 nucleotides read TGTGCCAGCAGGGAACAGGCGACTGAAGCTTTCTTT. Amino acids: CASREQATEAFF.

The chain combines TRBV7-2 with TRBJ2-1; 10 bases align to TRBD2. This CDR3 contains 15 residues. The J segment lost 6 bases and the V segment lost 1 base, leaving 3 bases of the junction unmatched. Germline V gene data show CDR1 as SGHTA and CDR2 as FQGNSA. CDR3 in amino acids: CASSLGTSGINEQFF. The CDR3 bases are TGTGCCAGCAGCTTAGGGACTAGCGGTATCAATGAGCAGTTCTTC. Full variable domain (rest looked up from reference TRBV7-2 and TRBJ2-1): GAGVSQSPSNKVTEKGKDVELRCDPISGHTALYWYRQSLGQGLEFLIYFQGNSAPDKSGLPSDRFSAERTGGSVSTLTIQRTQQEDSAVYLCASSLGTSGINEQFFGPGTRLTVL.

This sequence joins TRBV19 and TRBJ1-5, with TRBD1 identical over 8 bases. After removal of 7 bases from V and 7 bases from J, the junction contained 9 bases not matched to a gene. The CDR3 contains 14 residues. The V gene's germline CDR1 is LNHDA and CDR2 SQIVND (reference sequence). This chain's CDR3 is CASTFGQGSQPQHF. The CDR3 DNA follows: TGTGCCAGTACCTTTGGACAGGGCAGCCAGCCCCAGCATTTT.

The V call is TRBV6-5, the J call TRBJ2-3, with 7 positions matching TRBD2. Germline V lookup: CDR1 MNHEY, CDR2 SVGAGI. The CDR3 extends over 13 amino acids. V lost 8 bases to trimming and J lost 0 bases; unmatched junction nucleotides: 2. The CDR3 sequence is CASRGGSTDTQYF. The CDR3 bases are TGTGCCAGCCGGGGAGGGAGCACAGATACGCAGTATTTT.

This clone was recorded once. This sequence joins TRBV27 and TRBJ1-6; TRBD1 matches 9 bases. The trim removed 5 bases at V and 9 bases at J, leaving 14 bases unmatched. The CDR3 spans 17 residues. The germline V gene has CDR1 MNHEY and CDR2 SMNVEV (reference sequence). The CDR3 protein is CASSTLQGAGFSSPLHF. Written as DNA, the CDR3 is TGTGCCAGCAGTACCTTACAGGGGGCCGGTTTTAGTTCACCCCTCCACTTT.

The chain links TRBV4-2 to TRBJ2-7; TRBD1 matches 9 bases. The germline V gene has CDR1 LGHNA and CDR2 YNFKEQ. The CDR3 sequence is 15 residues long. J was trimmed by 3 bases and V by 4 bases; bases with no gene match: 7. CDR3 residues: CASSPPGQGRYEQYF. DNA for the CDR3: TGTGCCAGCAGCCCTCCGGGACAGGGACGCTACGAGCAGTACTTC.

The CDR3 nucleotides are TGTGCCAGCAGTTTTACCGGGAGGCACAATGAGCAGTTCTTC. Encoded protein: CASSFTGRHNEQFF. The rearrangement uses TRBV27 and TRBJ2-1, with 7 bases matching TRBD2. V was pared by 3 bases and J by 5 bases, with 4 bases of the junction left unmatched. The CDR3 contains 14 residues. Germline lookup yields CDR1 MNHEY and CDR2 SMNVEV (reference sequence).

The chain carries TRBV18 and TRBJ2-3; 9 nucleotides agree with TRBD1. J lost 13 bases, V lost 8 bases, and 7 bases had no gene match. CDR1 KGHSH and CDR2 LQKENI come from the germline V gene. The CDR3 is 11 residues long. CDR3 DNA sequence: TGTGCCAGCAGCACAGGGGGCAAAGAGTATTTT. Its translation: CASSTGGKEYF. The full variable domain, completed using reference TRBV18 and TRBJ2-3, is NAGVMQNPRHLVRRRGQEARLRCSPMKGHSHVYWYRQLPEEGLKFMVYLQKENIIDESGMPKERFSAEFPKEGPSILRIQQVVRGDSAAYFCASSTGGKEYFGPGTRLTVL.

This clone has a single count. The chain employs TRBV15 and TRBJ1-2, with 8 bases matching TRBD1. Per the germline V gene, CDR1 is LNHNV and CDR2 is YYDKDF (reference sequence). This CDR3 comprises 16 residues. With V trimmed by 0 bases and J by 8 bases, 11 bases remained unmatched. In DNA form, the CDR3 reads TGTGCCACCAGCAGAGATCTGGCAGGGGGCTTCCGGGGCTACACCTTC. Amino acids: CATSRDLAGGFRGYTF. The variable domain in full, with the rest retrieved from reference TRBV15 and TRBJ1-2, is DAMVIQNPRYQVTQFGKPVTLSCSQTLNHNVMYWYQQKSSQAPKLLFHYYDKDFNNEADTPDNFQSRRPNTSFCFLDIRSPGLGDTAMYLCATSRDLAGGFRGYTFGSGTRLTVV.

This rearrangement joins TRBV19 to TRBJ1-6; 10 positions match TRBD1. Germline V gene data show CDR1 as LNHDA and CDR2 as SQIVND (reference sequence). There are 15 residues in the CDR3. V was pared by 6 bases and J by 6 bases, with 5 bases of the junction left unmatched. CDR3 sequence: CASRPGDRGNSPLHF. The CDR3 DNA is TGTGCCAGTAGACCAGGGGACAGGGGTAATTCACCCCTCCACTTT.

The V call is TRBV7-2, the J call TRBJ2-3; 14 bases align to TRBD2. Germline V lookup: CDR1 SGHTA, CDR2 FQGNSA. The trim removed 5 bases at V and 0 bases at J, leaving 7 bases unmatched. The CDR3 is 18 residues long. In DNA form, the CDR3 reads TGTGCCAGCAGCCCCCGGACTAGCGGGAGGCTAAGCACAGATACGCAGTATTTT. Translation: CASSPRTSGRLSTDTQYF.

The CDR3 here is CASSLVDRGHEQYF. CDR3 nucleotide sequence: TGTGCCAGCAGCTTGGTGGACAGGGGCCACGAGCAGTACTTC. The chain links TRBV5-6 to TRBJ2-7; 9 bases map to TRBD1. The length of the CDR3 is 14 residues. Germline CDR1 reads SGHDT; CDR2 reads YYEEEE. The junction had 3 bases not matched to a gene; V was cut back by 0 bases and J by 5 bases.

The CDR3: CASSLVRTSGRDEQFF. CDR3 coding DNA: TGTGCCAGCAGCTTAGTAAGGACTAGCGGGAGAGATGAGCAGTTCTTC. This chain connects TRBV7-9 to TRBJ2-1; 13 bases map to TRBD2. The CDR3 is 16 residues long. From germline, CDR1 is SEHNR and CDR2 FQNEAQ (reference sequence). V dropped 1 base and J dropped 8; count of bases not matched to a gene: 5.

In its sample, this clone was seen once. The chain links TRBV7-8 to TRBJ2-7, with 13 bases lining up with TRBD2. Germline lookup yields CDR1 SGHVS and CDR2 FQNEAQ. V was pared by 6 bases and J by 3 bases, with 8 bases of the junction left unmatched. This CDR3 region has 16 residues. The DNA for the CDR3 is TGTGCCAGCAGTTCCGGGACTAGCGGGATCCTCTACGAGCAGTACTTC. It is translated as CASSSGTSGILYEQYF. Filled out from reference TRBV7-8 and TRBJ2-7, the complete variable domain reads GAGVSQSPRYKVAKRGQDVALRCDPISGHVSLFWYQQALGQGPEFLTYFQNEAQLDKSGLPSDRFFAERPEGSVSTLKIQRTQQEDSAVYLCASSSGTSGILYEQYFGPGTRLTVT.

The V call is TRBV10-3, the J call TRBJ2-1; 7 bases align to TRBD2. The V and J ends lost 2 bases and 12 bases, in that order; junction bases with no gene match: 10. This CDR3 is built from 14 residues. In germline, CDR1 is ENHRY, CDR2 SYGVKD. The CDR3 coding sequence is TGTGCCATCAGTGAGATAGCGGGCGGGGAAGGGCAGTTCTTC. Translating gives CAISEIAGGEGQFF.

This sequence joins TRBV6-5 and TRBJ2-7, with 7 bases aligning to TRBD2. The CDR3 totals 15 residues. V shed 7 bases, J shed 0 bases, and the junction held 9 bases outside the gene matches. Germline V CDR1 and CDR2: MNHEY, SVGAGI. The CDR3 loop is CASTDSSGRSYEQYF. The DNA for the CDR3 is TGTGCCAGCACCGACAGTAGCGGGCGCTCCTACGAGCAGTACTTC.

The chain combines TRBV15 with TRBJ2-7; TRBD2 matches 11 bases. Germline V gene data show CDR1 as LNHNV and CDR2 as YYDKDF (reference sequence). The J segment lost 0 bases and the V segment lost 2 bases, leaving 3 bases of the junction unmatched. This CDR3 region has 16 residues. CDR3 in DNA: TGTGCCACCAGCAGATTGGGACTAGCGGACTCCTACGAGCAGTACTTC. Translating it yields CATSRLGLADSYEQYF.

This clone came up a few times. This CDR3 reads CASNWGQSNEQFF. The CDR3 nucleotides are TGTGCCAGCAACTGGGGACAGAGCAATGAGCAGTTCTTC. The chain is built from TRBV28 and TRBJ2-1, with 7 bases that match TRBD1. V lost 7 bases to trimming and J lost 6 bases; unmatched junction nucleotides: 6. The CDR3 loop spans 13 amino acids. The germline V gene has CDR1 MDHEN and CDR2 SYDVKM. The variable domain in full, completed from reference TRBV28 and TRBJ2-1, reads DVKVTQSSRYLVKRTGEKVFLECVQDMDHENMFWYRQDPGLGLRLIYFSYDVKMKEKGDIPEGYSVSREKKERFSLILESASTNQTSMYLCASNWGQSNEQFFGPGTRLTVL.

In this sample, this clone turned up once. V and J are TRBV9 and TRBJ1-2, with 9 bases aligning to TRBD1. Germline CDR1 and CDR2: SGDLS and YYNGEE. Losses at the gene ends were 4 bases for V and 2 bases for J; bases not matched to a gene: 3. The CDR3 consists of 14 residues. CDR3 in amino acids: CASSLGQGNYGYTF. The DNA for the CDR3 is TGTGCCAGCAGCCTTGGACAGGGGAACTATGGCTACACCTTC.

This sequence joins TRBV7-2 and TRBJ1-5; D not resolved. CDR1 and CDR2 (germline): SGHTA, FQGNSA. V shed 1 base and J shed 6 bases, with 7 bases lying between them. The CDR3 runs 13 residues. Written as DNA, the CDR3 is TGTGCCAGCAGCTTAGTCTTCGGTCAGCCCCAGCATTTT. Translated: CASSLVFGQPQHF.

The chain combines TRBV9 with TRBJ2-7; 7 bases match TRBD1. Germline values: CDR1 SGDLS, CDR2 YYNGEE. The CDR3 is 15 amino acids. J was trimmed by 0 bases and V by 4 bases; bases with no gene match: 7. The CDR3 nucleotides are TGTGCCAGCAGCCCCAGGGGGTATAGCTCCTACGAGCAGTACTTC. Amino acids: CASSPRGYSSYEQYF.

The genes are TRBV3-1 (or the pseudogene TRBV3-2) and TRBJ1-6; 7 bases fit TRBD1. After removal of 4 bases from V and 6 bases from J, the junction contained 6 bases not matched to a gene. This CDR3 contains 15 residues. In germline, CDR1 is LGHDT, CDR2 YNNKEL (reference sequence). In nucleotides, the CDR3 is TGTGCCAGCAGCCCAAGGGGGCCCACTAATTCACCCCTCCACTTT. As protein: CASSPRGPTNSPLHF.

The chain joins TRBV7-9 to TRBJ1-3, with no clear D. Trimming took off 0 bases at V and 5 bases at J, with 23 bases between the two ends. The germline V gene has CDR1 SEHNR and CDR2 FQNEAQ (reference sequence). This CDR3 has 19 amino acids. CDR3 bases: TGTGCCAGCAGCTTAGCGGGAGCAGGTCTCCCTCCTAATAGAAACACCATATATTTT. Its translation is CASSLAGAGLPPNRNTIYF.

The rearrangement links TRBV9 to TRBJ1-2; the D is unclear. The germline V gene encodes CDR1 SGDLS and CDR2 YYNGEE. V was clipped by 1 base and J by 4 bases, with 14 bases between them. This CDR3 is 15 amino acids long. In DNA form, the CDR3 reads TGTGCCAGCAGCGTACTTCGGGCGGGAGGCTATGGCTACACCTTC. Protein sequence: CASSVLRAGGYGYTF.

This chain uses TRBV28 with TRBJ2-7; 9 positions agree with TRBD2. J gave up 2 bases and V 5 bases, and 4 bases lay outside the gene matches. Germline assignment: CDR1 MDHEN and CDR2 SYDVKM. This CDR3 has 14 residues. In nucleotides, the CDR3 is TGTGCCAGCAGTCTAGCGGGACCCACCTACGAGCAGTACTTC. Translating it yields CASSLAGPTYEQYF. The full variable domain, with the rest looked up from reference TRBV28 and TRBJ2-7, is DVKVTQSSRYLVKRTGEKVFLECVQDMDHENMFWYRQDPGLGLRLIYFSYDVKMKEKGDIPEGYSVSREKKERFSLILESASTNQTSMYLCASSLAGPTYEQYFGPGTRLTVT.

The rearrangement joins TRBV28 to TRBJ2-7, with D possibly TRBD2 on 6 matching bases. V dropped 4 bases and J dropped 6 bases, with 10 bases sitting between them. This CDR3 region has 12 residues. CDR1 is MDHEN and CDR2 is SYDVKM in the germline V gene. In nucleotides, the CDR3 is TGTGCCAGCAGTTCGACTAGTCCCGAGCAGTACTTC. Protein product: CASSSTSPEQYF.